A single sample gave rise to the 20 T cell receptor beta chains below, sequenced in a study of cytomegalovirus exposure and HLA in healthy donors (dated by TCRdb to about 2017). Library preparation used the immunoSEQ multiplex PCR assay. The multiplex PCR relied on a mix of 60 forward primers for TCR Vbeta segments and 13 reverse primers for TCR Jbeta segments. TCRdb stores this immuneACCESS table with in-frame sequences only. Part of the clones is absent; in the studies checked, under half of the shortfall reflects unresolved V genes, and no reason is known for the rest. The sample has over 85,000 clones on record, approximately 65% of them singletons. The ten largest clones take up roughly 2% of the sample. Sequencing was done on a sample of PBMCs. All receptors come from a man aged 30 to 45 in good health and CMV-seronegative.

The CDR3 DNA is TGTGCCAGCAGCCTCGATGGAAAAGGAGGCTCCCTTGAGCAGTTCTTC. It is translated as CASSLDGKGGSLEQFF. The rearrangement joins TRBV7-2 to TRBJ2-1, with a possible D match to TRBD2 (5 bases). Germline V gene sequence: CDR1 SGHTA, CDR2 FQGNSA. This CDR3 comprises 16 residues. Trimming took off 5 bases at V and 9 bases at J, with 23 bases between the two ends.

This chain connects TRBV25-1 to TRBJ1-2; no reliable D call. The CDR3 runs 15 residues. Trimming left V 3 bases short and J 1 base short, with 12 bases between. Germline CDR1 reads MGHDK; CDR2 reads SYGVNS. The CDR3 DNA reads as TGTGCCAGCAGTGATCTAAACGCCTATAACTATGGCTACACCTTC. Translation gives CASSDLNAYNYGYTF.

The V call is TRBV30, the J call TRBJ2-3, with 7 bases aligning to TRBD2. J was trimmed by 1 base and V by 2 bases; bases with no gene match: 6. This CDR3 has 15 residues. The germline CDR1 and CDR2 sequences are GTSNPN and SVGIG (reference sequence). The CDR3 region is CAWSLPSGRTDTQYF. As DNA, the CDR3 is TGTGCCTGGAGTCTACCTAGCGGACGCACAGATACGCAGTATTTT.

This chain links TRBV4-1 with TRBJ2-3; 8 bases map to TRBD2. With 0 bases clipped from V and 2 bases from J, the junction kept 7 bases outside the gene matches. Germline-derived CDR1 and CDR2 are MGHRA and YSYEKL. This CDR3 has 17 residues. The CDR3 loop reads CASSQELVAGSTDTQYF. DNA of the CDR3: TGCGCCAGCAGCCAAGAGCTGGTAGCGGGGTCCACAGATACGCAGTATTTT.

V gene TRBV25-1 combines with J gene TRBJ1-2, with 9 bases fitting TRBD1. Losses at the gene ends were 3 bases for V and 6 bases for J; bases not matched to a gene: 8. The CDR3 spans 15 residues. CDR1 is MGHDK and CDR2 is SYGVNS in the germline V gene. The CDR3 protein is CASSESGQGGNGYTF. As DNA, the CDR3 is TGTGCCAGCAGTGAGTCGGGACAGGGCGGAAATGGCTACACCTTC.

This clone was seen a single time. The chain has TRBV6-5 and TRBJ2-7; D may be TRBD1 (6 bases). The CDR3 sequence is 13 residues long. The ends were cut back, 5 bases at V and 3 bases at J, with 11 bases in the middle. Germline lookup yields CDR1 MNHEY and CDR2 SVGAGI. The CDR3 nucleotides read TGTGCCAGCAGTCTCGACAGGAGCTACGAGCAGTACTTC. Its protein is CASSLDRSYEQYF.

The chain couples TRBV6-6 to TRBJ2-6; no definite D call. V lost 6 bases and J lost 1, with 10 bases in between. This CDR3 comprises 15 residues. CDR1 and CDR2 (germline): MNHNY, SVGAGI (reference sequence). The CDR3 nucleotides read TGTGCCAGCAGACCCGAAACTTCTGGGGCCAACGTCCTGACTTTC. Residues: CASRPETSGANVLTF.

The chain recombines TRBV2 with TRBJ2-1; 8 positions agree with TRBD2. Germline loops: CDR1 SNHLY, CDR2 FYNNEI. The junction had 8 bases not matched to a gene; V was cut back by 4 bases and J by 12 bases. The CDR3 is 13 amino acids. The CDR3 DNA is TGTGCCAGCAGTGCGTCGGGGGGGCGTGGGCAGTTCTTC. Its translation is CASSASGGRGQFF. Looking up the rest from reference TRBV2 and TRBJ2-1 gives the full variable domain: EPEVTQTPSHQVTQMGQEVILRCVPISNHLYFYWYRQILGQKVEFLVSFYNNEISEKSEIFDDQFSVERPDGSNFTLKIRSTKLEDSAMYFCASSASGGRGQFFGPGTRLTVL.

The chain joins TRBV5-1 to TRBJ2-2; 9 bases agree with TRBD2. J lost 1 base, V lost 4 bases, and 2 bases had no gene match. This CDR3 is 15 amino acids long. Germline V gene lookup returns CDR1 SGHRS and CDR2 YFSETQ. The CDR3 region has the DNA TGCGCCAGCAGCGAGACTAGCGGGAACACCGGGGAGCTGTTTTTT. Protein sequence: CASSETSGNTGELFF.

This clone was seen more than once but under ten times. The chain employs TRBV6-5 and TRBJ1-1; D may be TRBD1 (6 bases). V was clipped by 6 bases and J by 7 bases, with 12 bases between them. This CDR3 is 12 amino acids long. Germline V gene sequence: CDR1 MNHEY, CDR2 SVGAGI. The CDR3 spells CASSQGQSEAFF. The CDR3, as DNA: TGTGCCAGCAGCCAAGGACAGAGTGAAGCTTTCTTT.

This clone came up a few times. Relative to the germline gene, one junction end is altered; a read error may explain this. The chain couples TRBV4-3 to TRBJ1-2, with a weak D call TRBD1 (6 bases). CDR3 length: 15 residues. CDR1 is LGHNA and CDR2 is YSLEER in the germline V gene. CDR3 nucleotides: TGCGCCAGCAGCCAAACAGGGTCGGTGGGGTATGGCTACCCCTTC. It codes for CASSQTGSVGYGYPF.

This clone was picked up a small number of times. This CDR3 reads CASSVDRSTTGELFF. CDR3 coding DNA: TGCGCCAGCAGCGTGGACAGGTCCACCACCGGGGAGCTGTTTTTT. The chain links TRBV5-1 to TRBJ2-2, with 7 bases aligning to TRBD1. Looked up from germline, CDR1 is SGHRS and CDR2 is YFSETQ. V lost 4 bases and J lost 4; bases outside the gene matches: 7. The length of the CDR3 is 15 residues.

The chain links TRBV27 to TRBJ1-1; D gene uncertain. V lost 6 bases and J lost 8, with 13 bases in between. This CDR3 comprises 12 residues. Germline V lookup: CDR1 MNHEY, CDR2 SMNVEV (reference sequence). For the CDR3, the DNA is TGTGCCAGCAGCGTGGCGGGTCGAGAAGCTTTCTTT. It specifies CASSVAGREAFF.

This clone has just one count. V usage is TRBV5-1 and J usage is TRBJ2-7; D unresolved. Germline CDR1 SGHRS, CDR2 YFSETQ. The CDR3 length is 13 residues. V was clipped by 0 bases and J by 4 bases, with 8 bases between them. The CDR3 spells CASSLGQDYEQYF. CDR3 DNA sequence: TGCGCCAGCAGCTTGGGACAAGATTACGAGCAGTACTTC.

This clone showed up just once. The genes are TRBV7-8 and TRBJ1-3; D is perhaps TRBD1 (5 bases). V dropped 8 bases and J dropped 5 bases, with 28 bases sitting between them. CDR1 and CDR2 (germline): SGHVS, FQNEAQ. The CDR3 extends over 18 amino acids. CDR3 DNA sequence: TGTGCCAGCGCTGCGGCGGGACGCATTCAAGGAGGACGAAACACCATATATTTT. Its translation: CASAAAGRIQGGRNTIYF.

Many counts were recorded for this clone. J is TRBJ1-6 and V is TRBV4-3; unclear D gene. Germline V CDR1 and CDR2: LGHNA, YSLEER. V lost 0 bases and J lost 5, with 14 bases in between. This CDR3 comprises 17 residues. CDR3 sequence reads: CASSQDYATGNNSPLHF. For the CDR3, the DNA is TGCGCCAGCAGCCAAGATTATGCGACGGGGAATAATTCACCCCTCCACTTT.

Worth noting for this clone: The sample contains more than one DNA sequence encoding this CDR3. The V gene is TRBV5-1, the J gene TRBJ1-3, with a weak D call TRBD1 (6 bases). V gave up 3 bases and J gave up 4 bases, with 8 bases separating them. Looked up from germline, CDR1 is SGHRS and CDR2 is YFSETQ. CDR3 size: 13 residues. Written as DNA, the CDR3 is TGCGCCAGCAGCTCGGGACAAGGAAACACCATATATTTT. Protein: CASSSGQGNTIYF.

The rearrangement uses TRBV7-8 and TRBJ1-3; 8 nucleotides agree with TRBD1. The junction had 12 bases not matched to a gene; V was cut back by 3 bases and J by 5 bases. The CDR3 has 17 amino acids. In germline, CDR1 is SGHVS, CDR2 FQNEAQ. This CDR3 is CASSLVSGQDQRNTIYF. CDR3 DNA sequence: TGTGCCAGCAGCTTGGTTTCGGGACAGGATCAACGAAACACCATATATTTT.

The CDR3 protein is CASSLVGGSYEQYF. The CDR3 DNA reads as TGTGCCAGCAGTTTAGTGGGAGGTTCCTACGAGCAGTACTTC. The V and J genes are TRBV27 and TRBJ2-7; D may be TRBD2 (6 bases). V was cut by 2 bases and J by 1 base, with 9 bases left in between. This CDR3 is 14 amino acids long. Germline CDR1 reads MNHEY; CDR2 reads SMNVEV (reference sequence).

This chain uses TRBV7-2 with TRBJ1-1; D may be TRBD1 (5 bases). Germline CDR1 is SGHTA and CDR2 is FQGNSA. The V end lost 6 bases, the J end lost 0 bases, and 11 bases lay between the germline ends. The CDR3 consists of 14 residues. The chain's CDR3 is CASRSGTVNTEAFF. In DNA, the CDR3 is TGTGCCAGCAGATCCGGGACTGTGAACACTGAAGCTTTCTTT. Looking up the rest from reference TRBV7-2 and TRBJ1-1 gives the full variable domain: GAGVSQSPSNKVTEKGKDVELRCDPISGHTALYWYRQSLGQGLEFLIYFQGNSAPDKSGLPSDRFSAERTGGSVSTLTIQRTQQEDSAVYLCASRSGTVNTEAFFGQGTRLTVV.